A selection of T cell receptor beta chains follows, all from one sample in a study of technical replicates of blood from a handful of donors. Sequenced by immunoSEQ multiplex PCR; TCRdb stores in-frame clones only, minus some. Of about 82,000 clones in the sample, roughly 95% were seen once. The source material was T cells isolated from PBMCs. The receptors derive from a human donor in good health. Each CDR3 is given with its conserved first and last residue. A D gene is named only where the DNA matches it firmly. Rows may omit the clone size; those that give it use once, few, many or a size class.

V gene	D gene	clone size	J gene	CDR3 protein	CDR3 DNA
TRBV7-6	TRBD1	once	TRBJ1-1	CASSLGLGQGTRNTEAFF	TGTGCCAGCAGCTTAGGACTGGGACAGGGGACTCGAAACACTGAAGCTTTCTTT
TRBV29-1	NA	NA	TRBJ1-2	CSVGLQGGIGYTF	TGCAGCGTTGGTTTGCAGGGAGGAATTGGCTACACCTTC
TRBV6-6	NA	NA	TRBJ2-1	CASSDWAKMAYNEQFF	TGTGCCAGCAGTGACTGGGCCAAGATGGCCTACAATGAGCAGTTCTTC
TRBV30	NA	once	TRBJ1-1	CAWSTLNTEAFF	TGTGCCTGGAGTACACTGAACACTGAAGCTTTCTTT
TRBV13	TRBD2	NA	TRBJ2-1	CASSLVAGKFYNEQFF	TGTGCCAGCAGCTTAGTAGCGGGCAAATTCTACAATGAGCAGTTCTTC
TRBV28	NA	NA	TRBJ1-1	CASSLQGSTEAFF	TGTGCCAGCAGTTTACAGGGATCCACTGAAGCTTTCTTT
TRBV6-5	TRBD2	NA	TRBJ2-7	CASGRDYPYEQYF	TGTGCCAGCGGCCGGGACTATCCCTACGAGCAGTACTTC
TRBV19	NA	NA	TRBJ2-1	CASRVSSYNEQFF	TGTGCCAGTAGGGTTAGCTCCTACAATGAGCAGTTCTTC
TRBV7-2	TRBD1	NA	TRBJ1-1	CASSKIGLTGDEAFF	TGTGCCAGCAGCAAAATCGGCCTTACAGGGGATGAAGCTTTCTTT
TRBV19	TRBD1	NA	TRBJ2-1	CARRTGFVDEQFF	TGTGCCAGGAGGACAGGGTTTGTGGATGAGCAGTTCTTC
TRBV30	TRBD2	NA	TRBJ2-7	CAWMNWVAGGGYEQYF	TGTGCCTGGATGAATTGGGTAGCGGGAGGAGGGTACGAGCAGTACTTC
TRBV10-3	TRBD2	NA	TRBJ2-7	CAIRAGGPGEQYF	TGTGCCATCAGAGCGGGAGGGCCCGGCGAGCAGTACTTC
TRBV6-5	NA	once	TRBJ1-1	CASSWYTGITEAFF	TGTGCCAGCAGTTGGTACACAGGGATTACTGAAGCTTTCTTT
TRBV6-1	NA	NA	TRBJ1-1	CASSGPPGTEAFF	TGTGCCAGCTCCGGCCCCCCAGGAACTGAAGCTTTCTTT
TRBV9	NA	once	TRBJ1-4	CASSPTGFTNEKLFF	TGTGCCAGCAGCCCTACAGGGTTTACTAATGAAAAACTGTTTTTT
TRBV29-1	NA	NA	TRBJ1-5	CSVDAGVDQPQHF	TGCAGCGTTGATGCGGGAGTAGATCAGCCCCAGCATTTT
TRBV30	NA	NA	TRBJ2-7	CAWSVWQNREQYF	TGTGCCTGGAGTGTATGGCAGAACCGCGAGCAGTACTTC
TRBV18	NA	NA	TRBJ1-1	CASSPTTPTGYYARNTEAFF	TGTGCCAGCTCACCAACGACTCCGACAGGTTATTATGCGCGGAACACTGAAGCTTTCTTT
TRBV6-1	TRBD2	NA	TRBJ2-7	CASSVWTSGSDEQYF	TGTGCCAGCAGTGTCTGGACTAGCGGGAGTGACGAGCAGTACTTC
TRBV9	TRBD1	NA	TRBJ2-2	CASSARTGTGGNTGELFF	TGTGCCAGCAGCGCGAGAACCGGGACAGGGGGCAACACCGGGGAGCTGTTTTTT
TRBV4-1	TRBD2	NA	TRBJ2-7	CASSQDWAGENYEQYF	TGCGCCAGCAGCCAAGATTGGGCGGGGGAAAACTACGAGCAGTACTTC
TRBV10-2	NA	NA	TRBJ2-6	CAGPEGYPSSGANVLTF	TGCGCCGGCCCGGAGGGCTACCCGAGCTCTGGGGCCAACGTCCTGACTTTC
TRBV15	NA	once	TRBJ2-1	CATSETSPPLEQFF	TGTGCCACCAGCGAAACTAGCCCCCCGTTGGAGCAGTTCTTC
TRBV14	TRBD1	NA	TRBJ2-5	CASSQTDRELETQYF	TGTGCCAGCAGCCAAACTGACAGGGAATTAGAGACCCAGTACTTC
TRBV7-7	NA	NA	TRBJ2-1	CASSLQGYNEQFF	TGTGCTAGCAGCTTACAGGGATACAATGAGCAGTTCTTC
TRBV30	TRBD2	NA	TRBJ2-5	CAWSVTSGETQYF	TGTGCCTGGAGTGTCACTAGCGGTGAGACCCAGTACTTC
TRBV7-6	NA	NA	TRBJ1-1	CASSSNLNTEAFF	TGTGCCAGCAGCTCCAATCTGAACACTGAAGCTTTCTTT
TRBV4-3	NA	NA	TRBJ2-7	CASSPHRGTLYEQYF	TGCGCCAGCAGCCCCCACCGAGGAACTCTCTACGAGCAGTACTTC
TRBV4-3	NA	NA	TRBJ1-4	CASSQDRGRNEKLFF	TGCGCCAGCAGCCAAGACAGGGGACGAAACGAAAAACTGTTTTTT
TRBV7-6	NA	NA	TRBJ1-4	CASSPFNVGEKLFF	TGTGCCAGCAGCCCCTTCAACGTCGGTGAAAAACTGTTTTTT
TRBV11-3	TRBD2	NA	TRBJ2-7	CASSSRTSGNYEQYF	TGTGCCAGCAGCTCCCGGACTAGCGGAAACTACGAGCAGTACTTC
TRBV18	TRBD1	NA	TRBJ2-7	CASSPGTGPYEQYF	TGTGCCAGCTCACCCGGGACAGGACCCTACGAGCAGTACTTC
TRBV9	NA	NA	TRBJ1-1	CASSVGQALNTEAFF	TGTGCCAGCAGCGTAGGTCAGGCCCTGAACACTGAAGCTTTCTTT
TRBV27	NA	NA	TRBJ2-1	CASSSASVNEQFF	TGTGCCAGCAGTTCTGCTAGCGTCAATGAGCAGTTCTTC
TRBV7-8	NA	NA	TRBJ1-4	CASSLVGSGYNEKLFF	TGTGCCAGCAGCTTAGTAGGTTCAGGGTATAATGAAAAACTGTTTTTT
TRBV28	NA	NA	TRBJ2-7	CASSLRGSYEQYF	TGTGCCAGCAGTTTACGGGGTTCCTACGAGCAGTACTTC
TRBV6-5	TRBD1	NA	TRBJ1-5	CASATGTGDNQPQHF	TGTGCCAGCGCAACCGGGACAGGGGACAATCAGCCCCAGCATTTT
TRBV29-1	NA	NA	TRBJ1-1	CSVAGVGVAFF	TGCAGCGTCGCGGGGGTGGGGGTAGCTTTCTTT
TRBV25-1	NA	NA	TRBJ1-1	CASSVGGATEAFF	TGTGCCAGCAGTGTAGGTGGGGCCACTGAAGCTTTCTTT